The rows below give T cell receptor beta chains drawn from one sample of a study of blood T cell repertoires in COVID-19. TCRdb's table, derived via immunoSEQ multiplex PCR, lists solely in-frame clones and lacks some. Of fewer than 450,000 clones listed, roughly 87% are singletons. Sequenced input: PBMCs or T cells enriched from blood (not recorded which). The receptor source for this set is a woman aged 40 to 49 with acute COVID-19. Both conserved end residues are part of each CDR3. The D gene is left open where the match is weak.

D: TRBD1; J: TRBJ1-1; V: TRBV4-1; DNA: TGCGCCAGCAGCCAAGCCCACAGGGGTGCCACTGAAGCTTTCTTT; CDR3: CASSQAHRGATEAFF
D: NA; J: TRBJ2-7; V: TRBV12-3/TRBV12-4; DNA: TGTGCCAGCAGCCGGACAGTCTACGAGCAGTACTTC; CDR3: CASSRTVYEQYF
D: NA; J: TRBJ1-5; V: TRBV12-3/TRBV12-4; DNA: TGTGCCAGCAGTCCGACTAAGACGCAGCCCCAGCATTTT; CDR3: CASSPTKTQPQHF
D: TRBD2; J: TRBJ2-1; V: TRBV4-1; DNA: TGCGCCAGCAGCCAAGTATTCGGCGGGGGGGCTCTCCATGAGCAGTTCTTC; CDR3: CASSQVFGGGALHEQFF
D: TRBD1; J: TRBJ1-2; V: TRBV5-1; DNA: TGCGCCAGCAGCAGGTCGACAGGGGATGGAGGCTACACCTTC; CDR3: CASSRSTGDGGYTF
D: TRBD2; J: TRBJ2-1; V: TRBV6-5; DNA: TGTGCCAGCAGTTACTCCCCCCGGGGGGGCGGAAATGAGCAGTTCTTC; CDR3: CASSYSPRGGGNEQFF
D: TRBD1; J: TRBJ1-1; V: TRBV6-6; DNA: TGTGCCAGCAGCTCCGAACAGGGGTTGGGCACTGAAGCTTTCTTT; CDR3: CASSSEQGLGTEAFF
D: TRBD1; J: TRBJ1-1; V: TRBV12-5; DNA: TGTGCTAGTGTACAGGGGGGAGGCACTGAAGCTTTCTTT; CDR3: CASVQGGGTEAFF
D: NA; J: TRBJ2-5; V: TRBV19; DNA: TGTGCCAGTAGTATAGATGTCGGCAGGGGTGGAGAGACCCAGTACTTC; CDR3: CASSIDVGRGGETQYF
D: NA; J: TRBJ1-5; V: TRBV19; DNA: TGTGCCAGTAGTATTGGGGTACGGGGATCGAGCAATCAGCCCCAGCATTTT; CDR3: CASSIGVRGSSNQPQHF
D: TRBD2; J: TRBJ2-1; V: TRBV7-9; DNA: TGTGCCAGCAGCTGGGGACTAGTGGGATACAATGAGCAGTTCTTC; CDR3: CASSWGLVGYNEQFF
D: TRBD1; J: TRBJ1-2; V: TRBV9; DNA: TGTGCCAGCAGCCCGGGACAGCTGAGCTATGGCTACACCTTC; CDR3: CASSPGQLSYGYTF
D: NA; J: TRBJ1-2; V: TRBV20-1; DNA: TGCAGTGCTAGAGGAGGCGGCTACACCTTC; CDR3: CSARGGGYTF
D: NA; J: TRBJ1-1; V: TRBV7-5; DNA: TGTGCCAGAAGCTCGGTCGGGACAGCTAAATTCATGAACACTGAAGCTTTCTTT; CDR3: CARSSVGTAKFMNTEAFF
D: TRBD1; J: TRBJ1-1; V: TRBV25-1; DNA: TGTGCCAGCAGTCCCCGACAGGGACCAACTGAAGCTTTCTTT; CDR3: CASSPRQGPTEAFF
D: NA; J: TRBJ1-1; V: TRBV30; DNA: TGTGCCTGGAGTGTTCCCAGGGGGAACACTGAAGCTTTCTTT; CDR3: CAWSVPRGNTEAFF
D: TRBD2; J: TRBJ2-3; V: TRBV2; DNA: TGTGCCAGCAGGGCTTTGGCGGGGGAGACAGATACGCAGTATTTT; CDR3: CASRALAGETDTQYF
D: NA; J: TRBJ1-1; V: TRBV13; DNA: TGTGCCAGTGAGAACGGGAACACTGAAGCTTTCTTT; CDR3: CASENGNTEAFF
D: NA; J: TRBJ1-5; V: TRBV2; DNA: TGTGCCAGCAACCGGGGGGAGAATCAGCCCCAGCATTTT; CDR3: CASNRGENQPQHF
D: NA; J: TRBJ2-2; V: TRBV2; DNA: TGTGCCAGCAGTGAAGGTCCAGGGTACACCGGGGAGCTGTTTTTT; CDR3: CASSEGPGYTGELFF
D: NA; J: TRBJ1-1; V: TRBV6-6; DNA: TGTGCCAGCAGTTATGAGGTCGCGAACACTGAAGCTTTCTTT; CDR3: CASSYEVANTEAFF
D: NA; J: TRBJ2-3; V: TRBV2; DNA: TGTGCCAGCACGTCGACAGATACGCAGTATTTT; CDR3: CASTSTDTQYF
D: NA; J: TRBJ2-2; V: TRBV9; DNA: TGTGCCAGCAGCGTCGGCTTTGAGGATACCGGGGAGCTGTTTTTT; CDR3: CASSVGFEDTGELFF
D: NA; J: TRBJ1-1; V: TRBV5-5; DNA: TGTGCCAGCAGCTTGTTTGCTCTGGGAGAAACTGAAGCTTTCTTT; CDR3: CASSLFALGETEAFF
D: TRBD2; J: TRBJ2-5; V: TRBV30; DNA: TGTGCCTGGAACAGCGGGGGGGAAGAGACCCAGTACTTC; CDR3: CAWNSGGEETQYF
D: TRBD1; J: TRBJ2-3; V: TRBV19; DNA: TGTGCCAGTAGTATCTTTGCCCCCAGGGGGCGGCCAGATACGCAGTATTTT; CDR3: CASSIFAPRGRPDTQYF